This T cell receptor (beta chain) was identified in a study of T-cell reconstitution after alpha-beta-depleted transplantation in children. The table lists this clonotype with many counts. Preparation of the TCRbeta library involved a method that used unique molecular identifiers. TCRdb re-called the PCR reads through MiXCR, storing one row per CDR3 protein. The sample shows over 85,000 distinct CDR3 sequences, about a tenth of them seen only once. V was trimmed by 3 bases and J by 5 bases, leaving 7 bases between them. This CDR3 contains 12 residues. Germline CDR1 is MDHEN and CDR2 is SYDVKM. This rearrangement joins TRBV28 to TRBJ2-5; the D is unclear. The receptor comes from a human donor who donated a stem cell graft to a child with acute lymphoblastic leukemia. The specimen comprised PBMCs from the stem cell graft donor, sampled from the stem cell graft. CDR3 residues: CASSFLGETQYF. In nucleotides, the CDR3 is TGTGCCAGCAGTTTTCTCGGGGAGACCCAGTACTTC. Filled out from reference TRBV28 and TRBJ2-5, the complete variable domain reads DVKVTQSSRYLVKRTGEKVFLECVQDMDHENMFWYRQDPGLGLRLIYFSYDVKMKEKGDIPEGYSVSREKKERFSLILESASTNQTSMYLCASSFLGETQYFGPGTRLLVL.